Below are 18 T cell receptor beta chains sequenced from a single sample in a study of T cells after yellow fever vaccination. TCRdb analysed the 5' RACE reads with MiXCR anew, one entry per CDR3 protein. The table includes 600,000 to 750,000 distinct CDR3 sequences, around 12% detected once. The specimen comprised PBMCs, sampled on the day of the yellow fever booster vaccination. These receptors originate from a man aged 25 to 40 who received the YFV17D yellow fever vaccine.

This clonotype has a handful of counts. The V and J genes are TRBV11-2 and TRBJ2-7; D unclear. CDR3 length: 12 amino acids. V gave up 6 bases and J gave up 1 base, with 7 bases separating them. The germline V gene encodes CDR1 SGHAT and CDR2 FQNNGV. The chain's CDR3 is CASRSFSYEQYF. Here the CDR3 DNA reads TGTGCCAGCAGAAGTTTTTCCTACGAGCAGTACTTC.

This clonotype was counted between two and nine times. The chain joins TRBV19 to TRBJ2-3; D unresolved. The V gene lost 3 bases and the J gene lost 6 bases, with 10 bases spanning the gap. The CDR3 has 13 residues. Germline V lookup: CDR1 LNHDA, CDR2 SQIVND (reference sequence). The DNA of the CDR3 is TGTGCCAGTAGTATCCGGGTAGTGGATACGCAGTATTTT. As protein: CASSIRVVDTQYF.

This clonotype was picked up a small number of times. V and J are TRBV20-1 and TRBJ1-1; D gene uncertain. With 3 bases removed from V and 3 bases from J, the gap between germline ends came to 5 bases. Germline-derived CDR1 and CDR2 are DFQATT and SNEGSKA (reference sequence). This CDR3 region has 11 residues. The CDR3 reads CSASPDTEAFF. For the CDR3, the DNA is TGCAGTGCTAGCCCAGACACTGAAGCTTTCTTT.

This clonotype turned up a few times. A read error may be the cause here, since a much bigger clone is one base away. The V call is TRBV6-6, the J call TRBJ2-5; 7 bases are a match to TRBD1. V gave up 7 bases and J gave up 2 bases; unmatched junction bases: 4. The CDR3 runs 13 residues. Germline-derived CDR1 and CDR2 are MNHNY and SVGAGI (reference sequence). The CDR3 loop is CASTRDRQETQYF. The CDR3 coding sequence is TGTGCCAGCACCCGGGACAGACAAGAGACCCAGTACTTC.

The chain joins TRBV11-2 to TRBJ2-5, with a tentative D call TRBD2 (5 bases). This CDR3 comprises 15 residues. V lost 0 bases and J 5 bases, leaving 13 bases between the germline ends. CDR1 is SGHAT and CDR2 is FQNNGV in the germline V gene. CDR3 amino acids: CASSLDWRGRETQYF. The DNA of the CDR3 is TGTGCCAGCAGCTTAGATTGGAGAGGGCGGGAGACCCAGTACTTC.

This clonotype was detected many times. This chain joins TRBV5-6 and TRBJ2-7; 8 nucleotides agree with TRBD2. CDR3 length: 15 residues. Germline values: CDR1 SGHDT, CDR2 YYEEEE. With 4 bases clipped from V and 0 bases from J, the junction kept 6 bases outside the gene matches. Here the CDR3 reads CASSPTSGPSYEQYF. The DNA for the CDR3 is TGTGCCAGCAGCCCTACTAGCGGACCCTCCTACGAGCAGTACTTC.

For the CDR3, the DNA is TGTGCCTGGAGTGTTGGGTACCAAGAGACCCAGTACTTC. This codes for CAWSVGYQETQYF. The gene calls are TRBV30 and TRBJ2-5; D remains ambiguous. This CDR3 is 13 amino acids long. The germline CDR1 and CDR2 sequences are GTSNPN and SVGIG (reference sequence). V lost 0 bases and J lost 0, with 5 bases in between.

This clonotype was recorded a few times. The CDR3: CASSLVTLNGREQYF. The CDR3 DNA reads as TGTGCCAGCAGCTTAGTGACGCTTAACGGGAGGGAGCAGTACTTC. This chain links TRBV7-9 with TRBJ2-7; TRBD2 matches 7 bases. The V segment lost 1 base and the J segment 7 bases; nucleotides outside the gene matches: 10. Germline loops: CDR1 SEHNR, CDR2 FQNEAQ (reference sequence). The CDR3 extends over 15 amino acids.

V is TRBV7-9 and J is TRBJ1-3, with a weak D call TRBD1 (5 bases). V shed 8 bases and J shed 3 bases, with 17 bases lying between them. This CDR3 spans 15 amino acids. In germline, CDR1 is SEHNR, CDR2 FQNEAQ (reference sequence). The CDR3 here is CASSRGESLGNTIYF. The CDR3 DNA sequence: TGTGCCAGCTCAAGAGGGGAATCCCTTGGAAACACCATATATTTT.

The V and J genes are TRBV14 and TRBJ2-5; D gene ambiguous. Trimming took 6 bases from V and 6 from J, leaving 8 bases between them. This CDR3 has 11 residues. The germline V gene encodes CDR1 SGHDN and CDR2 FVKESK. The CDR3 reads CASSRAKTQYF. The CDR3 DNA reads TGTGCCAGCAGTCGTGCGAAGACCCAGTACTTC.

This clonotype occurred a few times. The V call is TRBV5-4, the J call TRBJ2-1; 10 bases agree with TRBD1. CDR1 SGHNT and CDR2 YYREEE come from the germline V gene (reference sequence). The length of the CDR3 is 12 residues. With 10 bases clipped from V and 8 bases from J, the junction kept 6 bases outside the gene matches. Here the CDR3 reads CAAGTGVYEQFF. The DNA for the CDR3 is TGTGCCGCCGGGACAGGGGTCTATGAGCAGTTCTTC.

The chain joins TRBV20-1 to TRBJ2-3; 12 positions agree with TRBD2. The germline gives CDR1 DFQATT, CDR2 SNEGSKA (reference sequence). CDR3 length: 15 amino acids. V lost 2 bases and J lost 4; bases outside the gene matches: 4. CDR3 protein: CSARPTSGSSDTQYF. The CDR3 coding sequence is TGCAGTGCTAGACCGACTAGCGGGAGTTCAGATACGCAGTATTTT.

This clonotype was observed a handful of times. This chain joins TRBV5-1 and TRBJ2-6; D could derive from TRBD1 or TRBD2 (5 bases each). The CDR3 runs 17 residues. CDR1 and CDR2 from the germline V gene are SGHRS and YFSETQ. The V gene lost 3 bases and the J gene lost 3 bases, with 16 bases spanning the gap. The CDR3 nucleotides are TGCGCCAGCAGCTCCGGGACCCTTGCGAGTGGGGCCAACGTCCTGACTTTC. Translated: CASSSGTLASGANVLTF.

V is TRBV5-6 and J is TRBJ2-7; D not resolved. The CDR3 is 17 amino acids. Trimming removed 4 bases at V and 2 bases at J, with 22 bases between. Germline V gives CDR1 SGHDT, CDR2 YYEEEE. CDR3 bases: TGTGCCAGCAGCCCAGAGCGTAGGCACGCGACACCCTACGAGCAGTACTTC. It translates to CASSPERRHATPYEQYF.

The chain employs TRBV20-1 and TRBJ1-5; no clear D. In germline, CDR1 is DFQATT, CDR2 SNEGSKA (reference sequence). The V and J ends lost 6 bases and 5 bases respectively, with 17 bases between them. The CDR3 has 14 residues. In DNA, the CDR3 is TGCAGTGCGACGGTGGCCGGCCCCTATCAGCCCCAGCATTTT. Its translation: CSATVAGPYQPQHF.

This clonotype has just a few counts. The genes are TRBV28 and TRBJ2-6; D is unclear. With 10 bases removed from V and 0 bases from J, the gap between germline ends came to 10 bases. Germline CDR1 is MDHEN and CDR2 is SYDVKM. CDR3 length: 14 residues. The CDR3 here is CATRRSSGANVLTF. CDR3 nucleotide sequence: TGTGCCACCAGACGGAGCTCTGGGGCCAACGTCCTGACTTTC.

J is TRBJ2-7 and V is TRBV7-2, with TRBD2 as a possible D gene (7 bases). This CDR3 has 12 amino acids. Trimming pared 5 bases from V and 7 bases from J, leaving 12 bases between. Germline V gene data show CDR1 as SGHTA and CDR2 as FQGNSA. DNA for the CDR3: TGTGCCAGCAGCACAAAGGGGGGGGAGCAGTACTTC. The encoded protein is CASSTKGGEQYF.

This clonotype was counted between two and nine times. The genes are TRBV6-5 and TRBJ2-1; D is perhaps TRBD1 or TRBD2 (5 bases each). The CDR3 contains 17 residues. Germline-derived CDR1 and CDR2 are MNHEY and SVGAGI. Trimming stripped 2 bases from V and 0 bases from J, with 14 bases between. As DNA, the CDR3 is TGTGCCAGCAGTTACCCACGGGGCAAGAGCTCCTACAATGAGCAGTTCTTC. The encoded protein is CASSYPRGKSSYNEQFF.